This TCR beta chain was observed in a study of a mutant IDH1 vaccine in newly diagnosed glioma. Across the whole study: Vaccines began 4-6 weeks after radiotherapy alone, or with temozolomide cycles.

Time point described: week 47, end of study. With topical imiquimod, each dose of the vaccine consisted of 300 ug of mutant IDH1 20-mer peptide. The V end lost 1 base, the J end lost 4 bases, and 17 bases lay between the germline ends. The CDR3 sequence is 16 residues long. Germline values: CDR1 SGHRS, CDR2 YFSETQ. Notes on this clone: Antigen: not known.

Assay used: immunoSEQ multiplex PCR; TCRdb lists only in-frame clones, some missing. This table has roughly 43,000 clones, around 82% appearing once. Sample: PBMCs, taken from a glioma patient whose treatment included an IDH1 peptide vaccine. The chain combines TRBV5-1 with TRBJ2-5, with TRBD1 as a possible D gene (5 bases). This TCR came from a man between 18 and 35 years old with glioma. Some clones in this sample may be carry-over from other donors' samples. CDR3 region: CASSLKGAVLLETQYF. The DNA for the CDR3 is TGCGCCAGCAGCTTGAAAGGGGCGGTGTTGTTAGAGACCCAGTACTTC. Full variable domain (outside the CDR3, taken from reference TRBV5-1 and TRBJ2-5): KAGVTQTPRYLIKTRGQQVTLSCSPISGHRSVSWYQQTPGQGLQFLFEYFSETQRNKGNFPGRFSGRQFSNSRSEMNVSTLELGDSALYLCASSLKGAVLLETQYFGPGTRLLVL.